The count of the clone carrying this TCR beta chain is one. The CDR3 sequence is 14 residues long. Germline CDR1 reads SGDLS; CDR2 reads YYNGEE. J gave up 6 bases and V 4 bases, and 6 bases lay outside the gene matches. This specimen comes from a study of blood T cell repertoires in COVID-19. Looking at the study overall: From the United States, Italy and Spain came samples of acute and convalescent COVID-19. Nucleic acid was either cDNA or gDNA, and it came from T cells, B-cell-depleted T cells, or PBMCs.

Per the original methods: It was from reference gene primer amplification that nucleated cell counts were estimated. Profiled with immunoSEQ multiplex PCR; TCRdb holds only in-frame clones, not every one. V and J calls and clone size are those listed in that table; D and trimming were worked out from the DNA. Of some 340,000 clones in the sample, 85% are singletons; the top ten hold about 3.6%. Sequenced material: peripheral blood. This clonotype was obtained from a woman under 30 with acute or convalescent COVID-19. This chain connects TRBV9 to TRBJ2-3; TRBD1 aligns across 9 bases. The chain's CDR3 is CASSSGQGGDTQYF. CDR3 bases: TGTGCCAGCAGCTCGGGACAGGGCGGGGATACGCAGTATTTT.